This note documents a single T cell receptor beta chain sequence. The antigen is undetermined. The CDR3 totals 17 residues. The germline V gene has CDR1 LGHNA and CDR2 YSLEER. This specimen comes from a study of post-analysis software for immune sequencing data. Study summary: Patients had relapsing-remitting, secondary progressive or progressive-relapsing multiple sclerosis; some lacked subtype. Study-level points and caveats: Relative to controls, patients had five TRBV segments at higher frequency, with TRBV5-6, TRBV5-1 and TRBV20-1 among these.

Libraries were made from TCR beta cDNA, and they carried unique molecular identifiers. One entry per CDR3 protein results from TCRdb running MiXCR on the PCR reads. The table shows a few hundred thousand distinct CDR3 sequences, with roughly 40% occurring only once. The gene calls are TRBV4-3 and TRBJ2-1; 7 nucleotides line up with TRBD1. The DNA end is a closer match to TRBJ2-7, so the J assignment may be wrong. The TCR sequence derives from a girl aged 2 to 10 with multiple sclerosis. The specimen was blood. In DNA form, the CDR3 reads TGCGCCAGCAGCCAAGATCGGGCAGGGGGAATGTACAATGAGCAGTACTTC. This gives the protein CASSQDRAGGMYNEQYF.